The 22 T cell receptor beta chains below all came from one sample that was sequenced in a study of T cell responses to AZD1222 COVID-19 vaccine. Sequenced by immunoSEQ multiplex PCR; TCRdb stores in-frame clones only, minus some. The table has roughly 130,000 clones, 87% seen once. Sequences were derived from peripheral blood, sampled on day 0 of AZD1222 vaccination. These receptors all come from an adult in good health.

J is TRBJ1-5 and V is TRBV30; weak D call: TRBD1 (5 bases). Trimming left V 0 bases short and J 7 bases short, with 22 bases between. The CDR3 is made up of 17 amino acids. The germline V gene has CDR1 GTSNPN and CDR2 SVGIG (reference sequence). CDR3 sequence (DNA): TGTGCCTGGAGTGTACGGAGGCCCTTCAGTTCAGGGCAGCCCCAGCATTTT. It specifies CAWSVRRPFSSGQPQHF.

The rearrangement links TRBV5-1 to TRBJ1-5; 7 nucleotides align to TRBD1. CDR3 length: 15 amino acids. Germline CDR1 SGHRS, CDR2 YFSETQ. Trimming took 0 bases from V and 2 from J; bases not matched to a gene: 2. In DNA, the CDR3 is TGCGCCAGCAGCTTGGGGACAGGTGGCAATCAGCCCCAGCATTTT. Its translation is CASSLGTGGNQPQHF. The entire variable domain, with the rest obtained from reference TRBV5-1 and TRBJ1-5, is as follows: KAGVTQTPRYLIKTRGQQVTLSCSPISGHRSVSWYQQTPGQGLQFLFEYFSETQRNKGNFPGRFSGRQFSNSRSEMNVSTLELGDSALYLCASSLGTGGNQPQHFGDGTRLSIL.

The V call is TRBV4-2, the J call TRBJ2-1, with 7 bases that match TRBD1. The CDR3 extends over 15 amino acids. Looked up from germline, CDR1 is LGHNA and CDR2 is YNFKEQ. The trim removed 4 bases at V and 5 bases at J, leaving 8 bases unmatched. CDR3 sequence reads: CASSPFLGQNNEQFF. CDR3 bases: TGTGCCAGCAGCCCCTTCCTGGGACAGAACAATGAGCAGTTCTTC.

The chain is built from TRBV11-2 and TRBJ2-3; the D is unclear. V lost 8 bases, J lost 2 bases, and 8 bases lay in between. The length of the CDR3 is 12 residues. CDR1 is SGHAT, CDR2 FQNNGV, per germline. The CDR3 sequence is CASRLDTDTQYF. The CDR3 DNA follows: TGTGCCAGCCGCCTGGACACAGATACGCAGTATTTT. The variable domain in full, with the rest retrieved from reference TRBV11-2 and TRBJ2-3, is EAGVAQSPRYKIIEKRQSVAFWCNPISGHATLYWYQQILGQGPKLLIQFQNNGVVDDSQLPKDRFSAERLKGVDSTLKIQPAKLEDSAVYLCASRLDTDTQYFGPGTRLTVL.

The V and J genes are TRBV2 and TRBJ2-7; D might be TRBD1 or TRBD2, each matching 5 bases. The germline V and J ends were trimmed by 4 bases and 3 bases, with 19 bases remaining between them. CDR3 size: 16 residues. Germline CDR1 reads SNHLY; CDR2 reads FYNNEI. The CDR3 DNA is TGTGCCAGCAGTGTTTATTGGGACCGTGCCATCTACGAGCAGTACTTC. Its protein is CASSVYWDRAIYEQYF.

This chain connects TRBV19 to TRBJ1-5, with D hard to call. V lost 5 bases to trimming and J lost 5 bases, with 10 bases between them. Per germline, CDR1 LNHDA and CDR2 SQIVND (reference sequence). The CDR3 contains 13 residues. The CDR3 sequence: CASSPDRYQPQHF. The CDR3 DNA follows: TGTGCCAGTAGTCCTGATCGGTATCAGCCCCAGCATTTT.

The chain recombines TRBV15 with TRBJ1-2; D is unresolved. Trimming cost V 1 base and J 2 bases, with 5 bases left between them. The germline V gene has CDR1 LNHNV and CDR2 YYDKDF (reference sequence). This CDR3 region has 13 residues. CDR3 DNA sequence: TGTGCCACCAGCAGAGGGAGGAACTATGGCTACACCTTC. Amino acid sequence: CATSRGRNYGYTF.

The chain recombines TRBV2 with TRBJ1-5; a possible D gene is TRBD1 (6 bases). The V gene's germline CDR1 is SNHLY and CDR2 FYNNEI. V was cut by 5 bases and J by 13 bases, with 12 bases left in between. The CDR3 length is 11 residues. The CDR3 sequence is CASSLSGAQHF. As DNA, the CDR3 is TGTGCCAGCAGTTTGTCAGGGGCACAGCATTTT.

This chain uses TRBV4-1 with TRBJ1-2; no clear D. The V end was cut by 2 bases, the J end by 4 bases, with 8 bases between. The CDR3 runs to 13 residues. Germline loops: CDR1 MGHRA, CDR2 YSYEKL. As DNA, the CDR3 is TGCGCCAGCAGCCAAAGGGAAAGCTATGGCTACACCTTC. Its protein is CASSQRESYGYTF.

This rearrangement joins TRBV15 to TRBJ1-2; possible D gene TRBD1, 5 bases. Germline V gene lookup returns CDR1 LNHNV and CDR2 YYDKDF (reference sequence). Trimming cost V 5 bases and J 3 bases, with 22 bases left between them. The CDR3 runs 17 residues. The CDR3, as DNA: TGTGCCACCAGCGGAAACCGGGACTATAATTGGGACTATGGCTACACCTTC. Amino acid sequence: CATSGNRDYNWDYGYTF.

This clone was recorded once. The J gene is TRBJ2-1, the V gene TRBV3-1 (or the pseudogene TRBV3-2); the D is unclear. Trimming cost V 4 bases and J 5 bases, with 3 bases left between them. This CDR3 comprises 11 residues. Germline V gene lookup returns CDR1 LGHDT and CDR2 YNNKEL (reference sequence). The CDR3 DNA reads TGTGCCAGCAGCCGAAACAATGAGCAGTTCTTC. This encodes CASSRNNEQFF.

This clone was detected once. The rearrangement links TRBV7-2 to TRBJ2-1; no clear D. With 8 bases removed from V and 9 bases from J, the gap between germline ends came to 17 bases. The CDR3 spans 13 residues. The V gene's germline CDR1 is SGHTA and CDR2 FQGNSA. Here the CDR3 reads CASAPPRAGEQFF. DNA for the CDR3: TGTGCCAGCGCCCCGCCGCGAGCTGGTGAGCAGTTCTTC.

The chain uses TRBV25-1 and TRBJ2-5, with D possibly matching TRBD2 (7 bases). Per the germline V gene, CDR1 is MGHDK and CDR2 is SYGVNS. The CDR3 totals 17 residues. The V and J ends lost 3 bases and 5 bases respectively, with 22 bases between them. DNA of the CDR3: TGTGCCAGCAGTGAGTGGGGGGGGGCAACTAGACATGAGACCCAGTACTTC. It codes for CASSEWGGATRHETQYF.

The V call is TRBV27, the J call TRBJ1-5; D gene uncertain. V lost 1 base and J 1 base, leaving 14 bases between the germline ends. Germline-derived CDR1 and CDR2 are MNHEY and SMNVEV (reference sequence). The CDR3 length is 17 residues. The CDR3 DNA follows: TGTGCCAGCAGTTTATTCGGAGGGCTAGCAAGCAATCAGCCCCAGCATTTT. Its protein product is CASSLFGGLASNQPQHF.

This chain uses TRBV6-5 with TRBJ2-1, with D maybe TRBD1 (6 bases). CDR1 MNHEY and CDR2 SVGAGI come from the germline V gene. Trimming left V 4 bases short and J 4 bases short, with 11 bases between. The CDR3 extends over 14 amino acids. In DNA, the CDR3 is TGTGCCAGCAGTTCGACAGGCCCGTACAATGAGCAGTTCTTC. As protein: CASSSTGPYNEQFF.

V and J are TRBV9 and TRBJ2-2; D is uncertain. CDR1 SGDLS and CDR2 YYNGEE come from the germline V gene. V lost 2 bases, J lost 9 bases, and 8 bases lay in between. The CDR3 runs to 12 residues. The CDR3 sequence is CASSVPERELFF. CDR3 DNA sequence: TGTGCCAGCAGCGTCCCGGAAAGGGAGCTGTTTTTT.

CDR3 region: CASSALAGPMNTEAFF. Here the CDR3 DNA reads TGTGCCAGCAGCGCCCTGGCAGGGCCTATGAACACTGAAGCTTTCTTT. V and J are TRBV11-2 and TRBJ1-1, with a possible D match to TRBD1 (5 bases). V lost 5 bases and J lost 0, with 16 bases in between. The germline CDR1 and CDR2 sequences are SGHAT and FQNNGV. The CDR3 consists of 16 residues. The full variable domain, rest sourced from reference TRBV11-2 and TRBJ1-1, is EAGVAQSPRYKIIEKRQSVAFWCNPISGHATLYWYQQILGQGPKLLIQFQNNGVVDDSQLPKDRFSAERLKGVDSTLKIQPAKLEDSAVYLCASSALAGPMNTEAFFGQGTRLTVV.

The genes are TRBV7-9 and TRBJ2-1; D gene uncertain. This CDR3 contains 10 residues. The V end was cut by 1 base, the J end by 8 bases, with 0 bases between. The V gene's germline CDR1 is SEHNR and CDR2 FQNEAQ (reference sequence). The chain's CDR3 is CASSLDEQFF. Here the CDR3 DNA reads TGTGCCAGCAGCTTAGATGAGCAGTTCTTC.

CDR3 sequence (DNA): TGTGCCAGCAGTTACATCGGAAACGAGCAGTACTTC. As protein: CASSYIGNEQYF. The rearrangement uses TRBV6-2 or TRBV6-3 and TRBJ2-7; D gene unclear. The germline V gene encodes CDR1 MNHEY and CDR2 SVGEGT. The V end was cut by 2 bases, the J end by 5 bases, with 7 bases between. CDR3 length equals 12 residues.

The chain links TRBV29-1 to TRBJ2-7; D possibly corresponds to TRBD1 (5 bases). CDR3 length: 12 residues. CDR1 and CDR2 (germline): SQVTM, ANQGSEA. Trimming took 0 bases from V and 3 from J, leaving 6 bases between them. This chain's CDR3 is CSVEDQGYEQYF. CDR3 in DNA: TGCAGCGTTGAAGACCAGGGCTACGAGCAGTACTTC.

The chain recombines TRBV4-2 with TRBJ1-2; D remains unclear. Germline CDR1 LGHNA, CDR2 YNFKEQ. This CDR3 region has 16 residues. Trimming took 6 bases from V and 8 from J, leaving 25 bases between them. CDR3 DNA sequence: TGTGCCAGCAGTCGTTCGGGGTTGCCCACTCTTGGGGGCTACACCTTC. Amino acids: CASSRSGLPTLGGYTF.

The chain has TRBV7-3 and TRBJ1-1, with D hard to call. The ends were cut back, 4 bases at V and 4 bases at J, with 13 bases in the middle. The germline gives CDR1 SGHTA, CDR2 FQGTGA. CDR3 length: 14 amino acids. The CDR3 sequence: CASSSREGGTEAFF. In DNA, the CDR3 is TGTGCCAGCAGCTCCCGGGAGGGCGGCACTGAAGCTTTCTTT.